The present entry profiles one TCR beta chain with its context. It lacks a known antigen. The CDR3 spans 15 residues, from the cysteine through the phenylalanine. No coding sequence is recorded. CDR1 and CDR2 (SEHNR, FQNEAQ) derive from the germline V gene (reference sequence). The sample comes from a study of CXCR3-negative and CXCR3-positive naive CD8 T cells (dated by TCRdb to the late 2010s). Broadly, across the study: Approximately 140 million TRB reads were obtained in total, roughly 1.5 +/- 0.3 million reads per library. Diversity and physicochemical repertoire analyses covered 11 donors pooled from two independent experiments. Naive subsets from about five donors and memory cells from 3 donors were included in the TRBV-TRBJ cluster analysis. The paper as a whole reports these results and caveats: Because surface CD5, which is linked to self-reactivity in mice, was comparable between the naive subsets, TCR interaction strength was also inferred from TRB CDR3 physicochemical properties. Both naive subsets had comparably high repertoire diversity, while memory CD8+ T cells had much lower repertoire diversity. Compared with CXCR3-negative naive cells, CXCR3-positive naive cells had TRB CDR3s with higher hydrophobicity (lower Kidera factor 4), lower energy, and higher strength and volume indices. TRBV-TRBJ usage was similar between naive CXCR3-negative and CXCR3-positive cells from the same donor, while memory cells showed distinct patterns. Freshly isolated PBMCs were used for most assays because CXCR3 expression partially decreased after cryopreservation.

For every CD8+ T cell subset, hundreds of thousands of cells were flow-sorted straight into RLT lysis buffer, and each subset was sorted in triplicate. Naive CD8+ T cells were defined stringently as CD45RO-CCR7+CD27+CD95- to exclude memory contaminants. Peripheral blood mononuclear cells were isolated from buffy coats using standard density gradient centrifugation. Naive CXCR3-negative and CXCR3-positive CD8+ T cells were flow-sorted on a FACSAria III. Total RNA was extracted from sorted cells with an RNeasy Mini Kit. The sequencer listed for this sample is NextSeq 550. The Human TCR Profiling Kit (MiLaboratory) was used to prepare UMI-labeled 5' RACE TRB cDNA libraries. The full amount of extracted RNA was used for cDNA synthesis, and the full amount of resulting cDNA was used for PCR amplification. Libraries were prepared in parallel using an identical number of PCR cycles. On the study's bioinformatics: About 49,000 +/- 11,000 unique UMI-labeled TRB cDNA molecules per library were extracted with MIGEC and MiXCR, with at least two reads per UMI required. Each library averaged around 40,000 +/- 10,000 functional in-frame TRB CDR3 nucleotide clonotypes without stop codons. After downsampling to 5000 UMI-labeled TRB molecules per sample, diversity metrics such as normalized Shannon-Wiener and Chao1 were calculated in VDJtools. VDJtools computed clonotype-size-weighted physicochemical properties of the central five CDR3 residues: interaction energy, strength, volume and Kidera factor 4. The reads were reprocessed in TCRdb, with one entry per CDR3 protein sequence and no accompanying DNA. TCRdb, not the authors, supplied the V and J calls. The sample table on file contains some 150,000 distinct CDR3 sequences. 0.41% of the sample goes to the ten largest clones.

This clonotype was obtained from a human donor in good health. Some clones in this sample may be carry-over from other donors' samples. The chain employs TRBV7-9 and TRBJ2-7; the D call from TCRdb, TRBD1, cannot be confirmed without DNA. The sequencing sample was made of naive CXCR3+ CD8+ T cells from blood. The cell subset or site label corresponds to: CD45RO-CCR7+CD27+CD95- naive CD8+ T cells expressing CXCR3 (TNR3+). The CDR3: CASSSGTLSTYEQYF.